The present T cell receptor (beta chain) was sequenced within a study of T cell repertoires in cytomegalovirus infection. TCRdb redid the calling of the reads with MiXCR, one entry per CDR3 protein. The table records about 770,000 distinct CDR3 sequences, about 29% of them present only once. CDR3 length: 13 residues. Trimming removed 4 bases at V and 0 bases at J, with 7 bases between. Germline V gives CDR1 MNHEY, CDR2 SMNVEV (reference sequence). Note on this clonotype: Its antigen remains unidentified.

The chain carries TRBV27 and TRBJ2-7; perhaps TRBD1 as D (5 bases). The starting material was cultured CD8+ T cells from PBMCs, obtained from culture after CMV antigen stimulation. The receptor was isolated from a human donor in good health (CMV status not recorded). Some clones in this sample may be carry-over from other donors' samples. CDR3 residues: CASSYQGSYEQYF. The CDR3 nucleotides read TGTGCCAGCAGTTATCAGGGCTCCTACGAGCAGTACTTC.